These T cell receptor beta chains were read from a single sample in a study of T-cell reconstitution after alpha-beta-depleted transplantation in children. TCRdb re-analysed the PCR reads in MiXCR, keeping a single row per CDR3 protein. The sample records 420,000 or so distinct CDR3 sequences, roughly 10% being singletons. The sequencing used PBMCs from the stem cell graft donor, collected from the stem cell graft. The receptors here all came from a human donor who donated a stem cell graft to a child with acute myeloid leukemia. Each CDR3 is given with its conserved first and last residue. D genes are given only for firm matches. Size tells how often a clone was seen (once, few, many) or the class of an expanded clone, and some rows leave it out.

j_gene,abundance,len,v_gene,d_gene,CDR3aa,CDR3nt
TRBJ1-3,few,15,TRBV20-1,-,CSASADLNSGNTIYF,TGCAGTGCTAGCGCTGACCTAAACTCTGGAAACACCATATATTTT
TRBJ2-5,-,14,TRBV3-1,-,CASSQLVVQETQYF,TGTGCCAGCAGCCAGCTCGTCGTCCAAGAGACCCAGTACTTC
TRBJ1-3,few,15,TRBV27,-,CASSLGGAVGNTIYF,TGTGCCAGCAGTTTAGGGGGCGCGGTTGGAAACACCATATATTTT
TRBJ2-2,few,15,TRBV20-1,-,CSARDGTKNTGELFF,TGCAGTGCTAGAGACGGGACCAAGAACACCGGGGAGCTGTTTTTT
TRBJ2-3,-,17,TRBV5-5,-,CASRSAEGPLGTDTQYF,TGTGCCAGCAGATCCGCAGAGGGCCCGCTCGGCACAGATACGCAGTATTTT
TRBJ1-3,few,16,TRBV2,-,CASSEAIQMNVNTIYF,TGTGCCAGCAGTGAAGCGATACAAATGAATGTAAACACCATATATTTT
TRBJ2-2,-,15,TRBV9,-,CASSVGRVGAGELFF,TGTGCCAGCAGCGTAGGCAGGGTGGGCGCCGGGGAGCTGTTTTTT
TRBJ1-1,few,13,TRBV29-1,-,CSVVAGKNTEAFF,TGCAGCGTTGTGGCAGGGAAGAACACTGAAGCTTTCTTT
TRBJ2-3,-,16,TRBV5-5,-,CASSLEGRLNTDTQYF,TGTGCCAGCAGCTTGGAAGGGAGGCTGAACACAGATACGCAGTATTTT
TRBJ2-1,-,11,TRBV2,-,CASSADYGQFF,TGTGCCAGCAGCGCAGACTACGGGCAGTTCTTC
TRBJ2-1,-,17,TRBV5-1,-,CASSAGGTASSYNEQFF,TGCGCCAGCAGCGCCGGGGGGACAGCGAGTTCCTACAATGAGCAGTTCTTC
TRBJ1-2,-,13,TRBV12-3/TRBV12-4,-,CASSFRALGGYTF,TGTGCCAGCAGTTTTCGGGCCCTAGGCGGCTACACCTTC
TRBJ1-5,few,14,TRBV20-1,-,CSARNGGGNQPQHF,TGCAGTGCTAGGAACGGGGGCGGAAATCAGCCCCAGCATTTT
TRBJ2-5,few,16,TRBV6-2/TRBV6-3,TRBD2,CASSFQRRGAGETQYF,TGTGCCAGCAGTTTCCAGAGGCGGGGGGCCGGAGAGACCCAGTACTTC
TRBJ2-1,many,14,TRBV5-1,-,CASSLGGIYNEQFF,TGCGCCAGCAGTCTTGGAGGGATATACAATGAGCAGTTCTTC
TRBJ2-1,-,14,TRBV12-3/TRBV12-4,-,CASTLWIGLNEQFF,TGTGCCAGCACCCTCTGGATAGGCCTCAATGAGCAGTTCTTC
TRBJ2-7,few,16,TRBV12-3/TRBV12-4,TRBD2,CASSPETSGRIYEQYF,TGTGCCAGCAGCCCCGAGACTAGCGGGAGAATCTACGAGCAGTACTTC
TRBJ2-1,few,13,TRBV20-1,TRBD2,CSGGTRLMNEQFF,TGCAGTGGCGGGACTAGGCTTATGAATGAGCAGTTCTTC
TRBJ2-5,few,15,TRBV7-9,-,CASSLRRQDQETQYF,TGTGCCAGCAGCTTAAGACGACAGGACCAAGAGACCCAGTACTTC
TRBJ1-2,few,13,TRBV20-1,TRBD1,CSARGQGVDGYTF,TGCAGTGCTAGGGGACAGGGGGTTGATGGCTACACCTTC
TRBJ2-5,-,15,TRBV5-1,TRBD1,CASSLSPGQGETQYF,TGCGCCAGCAGCTTGTCGCCGGGACAGGGCGAGACCCAGTACTTC
TRBJ1-4,many,16,TRBV25-1,-,CASSEARTASNEKLFF,TGTGCCAGCAGTGAGGCCAGGACAGCGAGTAATGAAAAACTGTTTTTT
TRBJ1-3,many,16,TRBV4-2,-,CASSQDLGGSGNTIYF,TGTGCCAGCAGCCAAGATTTGGGGGGCTCTGGAAACACCATATATTTT
TRBJ2-6,few,16,TRBV7-3,-,CASSTLGTNGANVLTF,TGTGCCAGCAGCACACTCGGGACAAATGGGGCCAACGTCCTGACTTTC
TRBJ2-1,many,15,TRBV29-1,TRBD2,CSVGLSGSGGNEQFF,TGCAGCGTTGGTCTAAGCGGGAGTGGGGGCAATGAGCAGTTCTTC
TRBJ2-4,few,15,TRBV18,TRBD2,CASSPTGTSGLIQYF,TGTGCCAGCTCACCCACAGGGACTAGCGGTCTCATTCAGTACTTC
TRBJ2-7,few,15,TRBV21-1,-,CASSHRQGASYEQYF,TGTGCCAGCAGCCACCGACAGGGGGCCTCCTACGAGCAGTACTTC
TRBJ2-7,few,15,TRBV20-1,-,CSARAMDSRGPEQYF,TGCAGTGCTAGAGCAATGGACAGTAGGGGTCCCGAGCAGTACTTC
TRBJ1-1,-,17,TRBV18,-,CASSPALGGPMNTEAFF,TGTGCCAGCTCACCTGCCCTAGGGGGGCCAATGAACACTGAAGCTTTCTTT
TRBJ1-6,few,15,TRBV4-1,TRBD1,CASSRQTGVNSPLHF,TGCGCCAGCAGCCGACAGACAGGGGTTAATTCACCCCTCCACTTT
TRBJ2-3,-,15,TRBV10-3,TRBD2,CAISESGGGTDTQYF,TGTGCCATCAGCGAATCGGGGGGAGGAACAGATACGCAGTATTTT
TRBJ2-7,-,15,TRBV6-5,TRBD2,CASSYSPSGREEQYF,TGTGCCAGCAGTTACTCTCCTAGCGGGAGGGAAGAGCAGTACTTC
TRBJ1-1,few,13,TRBV7-3,-,CASSLVQGREAFF,TGTGCCAGCAGCTTAGTACAGGGACGTGAAGCTTTCTTT
TRBJ1-6,few,14,TRBV7-2,-,CASSPQTGPRPLHF,TGTGCCAGCAGCCCCCAGACAGGTCCGCGGCCCCTCCACTTT
TRBJ2-2,few,16,TRBV5-1,TRBD1,CASSTGQATNTGELFF,TGCGCCAGCAGCACTGGACAGGCAACGAACACCGGGGAGCTGTTTTTT
TRBJ2-1,few,14,TRBV7-2,-,CASRRRRGDNEQFF,TGTGCCAGCAGAAGGAGACGCGGGGACAATGAGCAGTTCTTC
TRBJ2-3,many,13,TRBV20-1,-,CSAKGPNTDTQYF,TGCAGTGCTAAGGGGCCTAACACAGATACGCAGTATTTT
TRBJ2-6,few,13,TRBV20-1,-,CSAWGSGANVLTF,TGCAGTGCTTGGGGGTCTGGGGCCAACGTCCTGACTTTC
TRBJ2-7,few,14,TRBV29-1,-,CSVKSSGTPYEQYF,TGCAGCGTCAAAAGCTCCGGGACTCCCTACGAGCAGTACTTC
TRBJ1-1,-,15,TRBV6-2/TRBV6-3,-,CASSYSLLRGTEAFF,TGTGCCAGCAGTTACTCGTTGCTGAGGGGAACTGAAGCTTTCTTT
TRBJ2-1,few,15,TRBV20-1,-,CSARLARLVSNEQFF,TGCAGTGCTAGACTTGCTCGGCTAGTAAGCAATGAGCAGTTCTTC
TRBJ2-3,-,16,TRBV12-3/TRBV12-4,-,CASSPKGDISTDTQYF,TGTGCCAGCAGTCCCAAAGGGGACATAAGCACAGATACGCAGTATTTT
TRBJ2-1,many,14,TRBV7-6,TRBD1,CASSSGQGMNEQFF,TGTGCCAGCAGCTCGGGACAGGGAATGAATGAGCAGTTCTTC
TRBJ2-3,many,19,TRBV5-4,TRBD2,CASSFLPAGGPLDTDTQYF,TGTGCCAGCAGCTTTCTTCCAGCGGGGGGTCCCTTAGACACAGATACGCAGTATTTT
TRBJ1-4,few,15,TRBV27,-,CASSLSISTNEKLFF,TGTGCCAGCAGTTTATCGATCTCAACTAATGAAAAACTGTTTTTT
TRBJ2-2,-,15,TRBV20-1,TRBD2,CSARRAGGLTGELFF,TGCAGTGCTAGGCGAGCGGGAGGGCTCACCGGGGAGCTGTTTTTT
TRBJ2-3,many,13,TRBV5-1,-,CASSYGPADTQYF,TGCGCCAGCAGCTACGGCCCGGCAGATACGCAGTATTTT
TRBJ1-5,few,17,TRBV4-2,-,CASSPGTLGGGNQPQHF,TGTGCCAGCAGCCCCGGGACCCTTGGAGGAGGCAATCAGCCCCAGCATTTT
TRBJ2-6,-,17,TRBV5-1,-,CASSLGRTGSGANVLTF,TGCGCCAGCAGCTTGGGTAGGACCGGCTCTGGGGCCAACGTCCTGACTTTC
TRBJ2-2,few,17,TRBV19,TRBD2,CASSIQASGANTGELFF,TGTGCCAGTAGTATACAGGCTAGCGGGGCGAACACCGGGGAGCTGTTTTTT
TRBJ2-3,many,14,TRBV5-1,-,CASSVPESTDTQYF,TGCGCCAGCAGCGTCCCGGAGTCCACAGATACGCAGTATTTT
TRBJ1-5,-,15,TRBV11-2,TRBD1,CASSASGTGNQPQHF,TGTGCCAGCAGCGCCTCCGGGACAGGTAATCAGCCCCAGCATTTT
TRBJ2-2,-,16,TRBV4-1,TRBD1,CASSQGDRGATGELFF,TGCGCCAGCAGCCAAGGGGACAGGGGAGCCACCGGGGAGCTGTTTTTT
TRBJ2-3,-,12,TRBV20-1,-,CSALRDRRAQYF,TGCAGTGCCTTAAGGGACCGTCGGGCGCAGTATTTT
TRBJ2-1,-,15,TRBV10-3,-,CAIREGHIISNEQFF,TGTGCCATCAGGGAGGGGCACATTATCAGCAATGAGCAGTTCTTC
TRBJ1-2,-,14,TRBV5-1,-,CASRVEGPNYGYTF,TGCGCCAGCAGGGTTGAGGGCCCAAACTATGGCTACACCTTC
TRBJ1-1,many,15,TRBV7-2,-,CASSLDTYTNTEAFF,TGTGCCAGCAGCCTCGATACATATACGAACACTGAAGCTTTCTTT
TRBJ2-3,few,15,TRBV7-7,-,CASSLADGPTDTQYF,TGTGCTAGCAGCTTAGCGGACGGCCCCACAGATACGCAGTATTTT
TRBJ1-1,many,13,TRBV12-3/TRBV12-4,TRBD1,CASRDRDETEAFF,TGTGCCAGCAGAGACAGGGATGAAACTGAAGCTTTCTTT
TRBJ2-7,few,15,TRBV18,TRBD2,CASSPASGDPYEQYF,TGTGCCAGCTCCCCGGCTAGCGGGGACCCCTACGAGCAGTACTTC